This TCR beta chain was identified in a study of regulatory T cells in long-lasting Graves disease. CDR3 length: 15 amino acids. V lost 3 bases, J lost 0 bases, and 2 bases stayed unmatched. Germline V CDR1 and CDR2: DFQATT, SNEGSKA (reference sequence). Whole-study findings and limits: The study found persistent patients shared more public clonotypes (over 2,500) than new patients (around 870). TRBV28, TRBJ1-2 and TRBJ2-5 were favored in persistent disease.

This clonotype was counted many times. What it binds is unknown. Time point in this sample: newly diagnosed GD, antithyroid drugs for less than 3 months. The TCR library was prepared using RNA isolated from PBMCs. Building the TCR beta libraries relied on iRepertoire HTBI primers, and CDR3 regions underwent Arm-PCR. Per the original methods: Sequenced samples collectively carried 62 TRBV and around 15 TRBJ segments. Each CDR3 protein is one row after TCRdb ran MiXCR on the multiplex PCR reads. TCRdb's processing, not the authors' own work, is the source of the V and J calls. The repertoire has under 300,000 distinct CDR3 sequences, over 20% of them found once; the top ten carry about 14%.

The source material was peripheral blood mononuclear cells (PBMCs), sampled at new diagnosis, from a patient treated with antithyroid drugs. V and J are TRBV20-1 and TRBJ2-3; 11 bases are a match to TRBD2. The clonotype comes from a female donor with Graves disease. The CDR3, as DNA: TGCAGTGCTAGTAGGACTAGCGGGAGCACAGATACGCAGTATTTT. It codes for CSASRTSGSTDTQYF.